The rows below give T cell receptor beta chains drawn from one sample of a study of cytomegalovirus exposure and HLA in healthy donors. The data were produced by immunoSEQ multiplex PCR, yet TCRdb's version contains in-frame clones alone and is incomplete. The sample lists about 67,000 clones; 94% were seen once. Material for sequencing was PBMCs. The receptors were sampled from a woman aged 18-30 years in good health and CMV-seronegative. The conserved cysteine and the conserved F or W are not part of the CDR3 here. The size of a clone is reported for some rows only, either as once, few or many, or as a class for expanded clones.

TRBJ1-3 | once | TRBV4-3 | ASSRDRGSGNTIY
TRBJ1-1 | NA | TRBV9 | ASSEYRVGNTEAF
TRBJ1-5 | NA | TRBV6-6 | ASSPQGTQPQH
TRBJ2-7 | NA | TRBV4-3 | ASSQDPGGGSYEQY
TRBJ2-7 | NA | TRBV27 | ASKLEGQGYYEQY
TRBJ1-5 | NA | TRBV19 | ASRPILTGNQPQH
TRBJ2-1 | once | TRBV7-8 | ASSLGLAGGGNEQF
TRBJ1-6 | few | TRBV6-4 | ASSDRTEGPLH
TRBJ1-2 | NA | TRBV4-1 | ASSQGPGGYYGYT
TRBJ1-1 | NA | TRBV19 | ASSVGGSEAF
TRBJ1-2 | NA | TRBV2 | ASIDQGRSYGYT
TRBJ2-7 | once | TRBV6-5 | ASSFEQGREQY
TRBJ2-5 | NA | TRBV27 | ASSFLEETQY
TRBJ1-5 | NA | TRBV7-9 | ASSYTGGSNQPQH
TRBJ2-5 | NA | TRBV5-1 | ASSQRQGGETQY
TRBJ2-7 | NA | TRBV9 | ASSPRDVPYEQY
TRBJ1-1 | NA | TRBV5-1 | ASSLRQAGTEAF
TRBJ1-1 | NA | TRBV6-6 | ASSYPSGRLNTEAF
TRBJ2-5 | NA | TRBV5-1 | ASSLNSQETQY
TRBJ1-4 | NA | TRBV6-1 | ASSETSFSNEKLF
TRBJ2-1 | NA | TRBV4-3 | ASSETNSRLRQQF
TRBJ1-1 | NA | TRBV18 | ASSPGTGGMNTEAF
TRBJ2-2 | NA | TRBV28 | ASSLYKGQGTGELF
TRBJ2-3 | once | TRBV28 | ASSPASGGRSTDTQY
TRBJ1-2 | NA | TRBV5-6 | ASSLWTGGGVNGYT
TRBJ2-3 | NA | TRBV4-1 | ASTRQGTDTQY
TRBJ2-1 | NA | TRBV13 | ASRNRHPGQGRLNEQF
TRBJ1-5 | NA | TRBV4-3 | ASSQDLTVDYQPQH
TRBJ2-3 | NA | TRBV27 | ASSLLLAGGPDTQY
TRBJ1-1 | NA | TRBV5-1 | ASSSRDTEAF
TRBJ2-5 | NA | TRBV4-1 | ASSQDLVQGTQY
TRBJ1-4 | NA | TRBV9 | ASSLLPGQGSEKLF
TRBJ2-2 | NA | TRBV18 | ASSPQTGGVSGELF
TRBJ1-6 | NA | TRBV7-3 | ASSLRVGGPRSPLH